The source of this TCR beta chain is a study of blood T cells in healthy people across ages. The use of a sample-barcoded 5' primer and a J-beta primer mix characterized a second PCR of about 6 to 11 cycles. Each cDNA molecule was tagged by a template-switch adaptor that had 12 random nucleotides. Samples each returned at least 2.5 million CDR3-containing paired-end reads. Each CDR3 protein gets one entry after TCRdb re-called the 5' RACE reads with MiXCR. The sample has more than 550,000 distinct CDR3 sequences; approximately 22% are singletons. This CDR3 has 14 amino acids. Germline V gene sequence: CDR1 SGDLS, CDR2 YYNGEE. The V and J ends lost 0 bases and 4 bases respectively, with 10 bases between them. Overall study findings and caveats: A roughly linear age-dependent decrease characterized TCR beta diversity per million T cells.

Comments on this clonotype: Antigen: not known.

The sample consisted of blood. The rearrangement uses TRBV9 and TRBJ1-2; perhaps TRBD1 as D (5 bases). The source of this sequence is a man aged 65 to 85 in good health. CDR3 loop: CASSVARQSYGYTF. The CDR3 nucleotides read TGTGCCAGCAGCGTAGCTAGACAGAGCTATGGCTACACCTTC. The full variable domain, rest sourced from reference TRBV9 and TRBJ1-2, is DSGVTQTPKHLITATGQRVTLRCSPRSGDLSVYWYQQSLDQGLQFLIQYYNGEERAKGNILERFSAQQFPDLHSELNLSSLELGDSALYFCASSVARQSYGYTFGSGTRLTVV.